The 9 T cell receptor beta chains below were found in one sample sequenced in a study of blood T cell repertoires in COVID-19 (TCRdb year 2020). The library was built by means of the immunoSEQ multiplex PCR assay. TCRdb took over this immuneACCESS table, retaining in-frame rearrangements with V and J assigned. Such tables are incomplete; in checked studies, under half of the missing clones stem from an unresolved V gene, and the remainder is unexplained. The sample table lists 300,000 to 400,000 clones, roughly 90% of them with a count of one. The top ten hold approximately 7.4% of the sample. The sample taken for sequencing was peripheral blood. The receptor set was obtained from an older woman with COVID-19, enrolled during active disease.

This sequence joins TRBV6-5 and TRBJ2-5, with TRBD2 identical over 8 bases. Germline assignment: CDR1 MNHEY and CDR2 SVGAGI. The V segment lost 5 bases and the J segment 5 bases; nucleotides outside the gene matches: 7. CDR3 length: 14 amino acids. The CDR3 protein is CASSPAGARETQYF. CDR3 coding DNA: TGTGCCAGCAGTCCAGCGGGGGCCAGGGAGACCCAGTACTTC.

This clone came up a few times. The chain has TRBV5-4 and TRBJ1-1; a weak D match, TRBD1 (5 bases). The CDR3 covers 13 residues. Germline V gene sequence: CDR1 SGHNT, CDR2 YYREEE (reference sequence). Trimming took 6 bases from V and 5 from J, leaving 14 bases between them. CDR3 amino acids: CASNREQGTEAFF. The CDR3 nucleotides are TGTGCCAGCAACCGGGAGCAGGGAACTGAAGCTTTCTTT.

The chain couples TRBV29-1 to TRBJ2-7, with D possibly matching TRBD1 (6 bases). V was trimmed by 5 bases and J by 6 bases, leaving 14 bases between them. Germline V gives CDR1 SQVTM, CDR2 ANQGSEA. The CDR3 has 12 residues. The CDR3 sequence: CSVKALGGEQYF. The CDR3 nucleotides are TGCAGCGTTAAGGCACTAGGGGGCGAGCAGTACTTC.

This chain uses TRBV6-5 with TRBJ1-5; D ambiguous. CDR1 is MNHEY and CDR2 is SVGAGI in the germline V gene. Trimming pared 3 bases from V and 6 bases from J, leaving 12 bases between. The CDR3 is 14 amino acids. The CDR3 region is CASSYAVEGQPQHF. The CDR3 nucleotides are TGTGCCAGCAGTTATGCGGTAGAAGGTCAGCCCCAGCATTTT.

This clone was counted between two and nine times. The chain has TRBV5-1 and TRBJ1-2; D gene uncertain. Between the trimmed V and J ends, which lost 4 bases and 3 bases, there was a span of 4 bases. Germline V gene sequence: CDR1 SGHRS, CDR2 YFSETQ. The CDR3 contains 11 residues. As DNA, the CDR3 is TGCGCCAGCAGCGCGGACTATGGCTACACCTTC. Amino acid sequence: CASSADYGYTF.

Remarks on this clone: This same CDR3 is encoded by further DNA sequences in the sample. The chain recombines TRBV9 with TRBJ1-1; possible D gene TRBD1, 5 bases. Per the germline V gene, CDR1 is SGDLS and CDR2 is YYNGEE. The germline V and J ends were trimmed by 2 bases and 4 bases, with 6 bases remaining between them. CDR3 length: 12 residues. The CDR3 protein is CASSVGGTEAFF. The CDR3 DNA follows: TGTGCCAGCAGCGTGGGGGGCACTGAAGCTTTCTTT. Based on the CDR3 plus reference TRBV9 and TRBJ1-1, the full variable domain is DSGVTQTPKHLITATGQRVTLRCSPRSGDLSVYWYQQSLDQGLQFLIQYYNGEERAKGNILERFSAQQFPDLHSELNLSSLELGDSALYFCASSVGGTEAFFGQGTRLTVV.

V usage is TRBV23-1 and J usage is TRBJ2-7; 10 bases agree with TRBD1. TRBV23-1 is flagged as an ORF with uncertain function. This CDR3 is built from 19 residues. J gave up 1 base and V 1 base, and 13 bases lay outside the gene matches. Here the CDR3 reads CASSQFGDRDRGFSYEQYF. The CDR3 coding sequence is TGCGCCAGCAGTCAATTTGGGGACCGGGACAGGGGATTTTCCTACGAGCAGTACTTC.

The genes are TRBV27 and TRBJ1-5; tentatively, D is TRBD1 (5 bases). V lost 5 bases and J 4 bases, leaving 9 bases between the germline ends. Germline CDR1 reads MNHEY; CDR2 reads SMNVEV (reference sequence). The CDR3 extends over 13 amino acids. CDR3 DNA: TGTGCCAGCAGTAATAGGGGAAATCAGCCCCAGCATTTT. It encodes CASSNRGNQPQHF.

The chain joins TRBV5-8 to TRBJ1-1; 7 nucleotides line up with TRBD1. After removal of 0 bases from V and 4 bases from J, the junction contained 6 bases not matched to a gene. CDR1 is SGHTS, CDR2 YDEGEE, per germline. This CDR3 contains 15 residues. The CDR3 is CASSLASAGGTEAFF. In DNA, the CDR3 is TGTGCCAGCAGCTTGGCCTCTGCAGGGGGCACTGAAGCTTTCTTT.